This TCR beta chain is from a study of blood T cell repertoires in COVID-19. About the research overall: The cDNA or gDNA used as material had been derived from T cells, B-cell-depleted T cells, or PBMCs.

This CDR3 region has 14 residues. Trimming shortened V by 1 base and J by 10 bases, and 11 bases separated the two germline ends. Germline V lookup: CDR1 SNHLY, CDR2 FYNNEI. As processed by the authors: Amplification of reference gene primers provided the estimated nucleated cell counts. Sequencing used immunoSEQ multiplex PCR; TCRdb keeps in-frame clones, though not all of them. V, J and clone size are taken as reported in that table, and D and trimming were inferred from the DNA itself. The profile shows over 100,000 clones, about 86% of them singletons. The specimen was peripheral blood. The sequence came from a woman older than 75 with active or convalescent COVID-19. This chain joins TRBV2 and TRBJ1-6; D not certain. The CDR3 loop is CASSEVRGVSPLHF. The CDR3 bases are TGTGCCAGCAGTGAAGTGCGGGGAGTCTCACCCCTCCACTTT.